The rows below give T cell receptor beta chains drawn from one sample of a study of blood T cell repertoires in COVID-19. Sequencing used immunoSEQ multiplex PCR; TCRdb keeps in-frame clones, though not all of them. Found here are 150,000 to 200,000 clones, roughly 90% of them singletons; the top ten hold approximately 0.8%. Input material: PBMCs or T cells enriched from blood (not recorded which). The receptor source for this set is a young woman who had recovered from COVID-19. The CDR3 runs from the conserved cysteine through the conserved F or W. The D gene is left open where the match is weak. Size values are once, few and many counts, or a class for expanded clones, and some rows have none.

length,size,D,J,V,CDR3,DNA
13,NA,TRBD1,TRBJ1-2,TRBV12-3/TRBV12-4,CASSPGQGRGYTF,TGTGCCAGCAGTCCGGGACAGGGTAGGGGCTACACCTTC
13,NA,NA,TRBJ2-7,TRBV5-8,CASRRTVSYEQYF,TGTGCCAGCCGACGGACAGTCTCCTACGAGCAGTACTTC
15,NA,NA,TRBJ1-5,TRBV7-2,CASSLGRGSNQPQHF,TGTGCCAGCAGCTTAGGTAGGGGGAGCAATCAGCCCCAGCATTTT
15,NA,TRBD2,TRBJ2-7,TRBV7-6,CASSLAAGGTDEQYF,TGTGCCAGCAGCTTAGCAGCGGGAGGGACCGACGAGCAGTACTTC
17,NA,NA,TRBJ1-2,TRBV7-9,CASSLGGARGRDYGYTF,TGTGCCAGCAGCTTAGGAGGGGCCCGGGGGAGAGACTATGGCTACACCTTC
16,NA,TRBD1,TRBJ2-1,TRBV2,CATGTGGIGNYGEQFF,TGTGCCACCGGGACAGGGGGCATAGGAAACTACGGTGAGCAGTTCTTC
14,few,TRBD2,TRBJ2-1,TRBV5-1,CASRGLAGVGEQFF,TGCGCCAGCAGGGGACTAGCGGGAGTCGGTGAGCAGTTCTTC
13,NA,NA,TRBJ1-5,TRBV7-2,CASSLAPQVTQHF,TGTGCCAGCAGCTTAGCCCCCCAGGTCACCCAGCATTTT
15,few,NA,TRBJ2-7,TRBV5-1,CASSLRPTTAGEQYF,TGCGCCAGCAGCTTGAGACCGACGACGGCGGGCGAGCAGTACTTC
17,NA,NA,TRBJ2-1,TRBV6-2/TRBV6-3,CASSYSTGPSLYNEQFF,TGTGCCAGCAGTTACTCGACAGGCCCAAGCCTTTACAATGAGCAGTTCTTC
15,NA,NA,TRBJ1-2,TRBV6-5,CASSTPVDRDYGYTF,TGTGCCAGCTCCACCCCCGTGGACAGAGACTATGGCTACACCTTC
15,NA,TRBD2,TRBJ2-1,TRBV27,CASSFGGSSYNEQFF,TGTGCCAGCAGTTTTGGCGGGAGCTCCTACAATGAGCAGTTCTTC
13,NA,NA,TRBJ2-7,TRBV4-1,CASSQFGALEQYF,TGCGCCAGCAGCCAATTTGGAGCGCTCGAGCAGTACTTC
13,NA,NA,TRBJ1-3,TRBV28,CASSSSFGNTIYF,TGTGCCAGCAGTTCCTCGTTTGGAAACACCATATATTTT
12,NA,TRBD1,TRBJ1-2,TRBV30,CAWNDRDYGYTF,TGTGCCTGGAACGACAGGGACTATGGCTACACCTTC
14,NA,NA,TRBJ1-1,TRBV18,CASSPPALATEAFF,TGTGCCAGCTCACCACCCGCGCTCGCCACTGAAGCTTTCTTT
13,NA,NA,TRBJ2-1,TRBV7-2,CASSTRTHLEQFF,TGTGCCAGCAGCACGCGGACACACCTCGAGCAGTTCTTC
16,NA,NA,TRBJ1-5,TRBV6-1,CASSEAAGYSNQPQHF,TGTGCCAGCAGTGAAGCTGCGGGGTATAGCAATCAGCCCCAGCATTTT
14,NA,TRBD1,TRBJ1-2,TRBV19,CASSMQGAHYGYTF,TGTGCCAGTAGTATGCAGGGGGCACACTATGGCTACACCTTC
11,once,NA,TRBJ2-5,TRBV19,CASTYEETQYF,TGTGCCAGTACCTATGAAGAGACCCAGTACTTC
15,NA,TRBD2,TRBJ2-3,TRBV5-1,CASSLEAGATDTQYF,TGCGCCAGCAGCTTGGAAGCGGGAGCGACAGATACGCAGTATTTT
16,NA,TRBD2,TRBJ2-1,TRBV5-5,CASSPRTSNAYNEQFF,TGTGCCAGCAGCCCGAGGACTAGCAATGCCTACAATGAGCAGTTCTTC
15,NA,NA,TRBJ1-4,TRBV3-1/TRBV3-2,CASSPRQAGSQKLFF,TGTGCCAGCAGCCCACGACAGGCCGGATCCCAAAAACTGTTTTTT
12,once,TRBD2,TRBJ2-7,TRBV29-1,CSVDGLAGEQYF,TGCAGCGTTGACGGACTAGCGGGAGAGCAGTACTTC
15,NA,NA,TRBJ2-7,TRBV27,CASSLRWGRSYEQYF,TGTGCCAGCAGTTTAAGGTGGGGGCGCTCCTACGAGCAGTACTTC
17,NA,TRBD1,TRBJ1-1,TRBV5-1,CASSLEGTGFPKGEAFF,TGCGCCAGCAGCTTGGAGGGGACAGGGTTCCCTAAGGGGGAAGCTTTCTTT
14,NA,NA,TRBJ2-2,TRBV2,CASRRGTHTGELFF,TGTGCCAGCAGGCGGGGTACCCACACCGGGGAGCTGTTTTTT